These 5 T cell receptor beta chains originate from one sample sequenced in a study of response to subunit inactivated influenza vaccine. TCRdb called the RT-PCR reads again in MiXCR, with one record for every CDR3 protein. This table holds about 540,000 distinct CDR3 sequences, approximately 22% found once. These same data were also listed under a study on T cells expressing NK-cell markers. That source notes: Generation of TCR beta cDNA was performed by 5'RACE template switching incorporating UMIs.

This sample comprised CD4+ T cells sorted from PBMCs, obtained approximately 12 days after vaccination. Source of these receptors: a man aged 50 to 59 who received an inactivated influenza vaccine.

The rearrangement joins TRBV5-1 to TRBJ2-1; D is uncertain. Germline values: CDR1 SGHRS, CDR2 YFSETQ. The CDR3 has 14 residues. Deletions cut 3 bases from V and 8 bases from J, with 15 bases between. The CDR3 DNA reads as TGCGCCAGCAGCTCCACTGGGTCAAGGGATGAGCAGTTCTTC. It codes for CASSSTGSRDEQFF.

This clonotype showed up just a few times. This chain links TRBV29-1 with TRBJ2-5, with TRBD1 as a possible D gene (6 bases). From germline, CDR1 is SQVTM and CDR2 ANQGSEA. Deletions cut 8 bases from V and 3 bases from J, with 13 bases between. The CDR3 extends over 12 amino acids. This chain's CDR3 is CSISAGEETQYF. The DNA of the CDR3 is TGCAGCATCTCCGCAGGGGAAGAGACCCAGTACTTC.

The genes are TRBV7-2 and TRBJ2-2, with a possible D match to TRBD1 (6 bases). V dropped 3 bases and J dropped 7 bases, with 12 bases sitting between them. This CDR3 comprises 14 residues. The V gene's germline CDR1 is SGHTA and CDR2 FQGNSA. Here the CDR3 reads CASSLDSRHGELFF. The CDR3 coding sequence is TGTGCCAGCAGCTTGGACAGCCGGCACGGGGAGCTGTTTTTT.

This chain links TRBV6-1 with TRBJ1-3, with 9 nucleotides matching TRBD1. Germline assignment: CDR1 MNHNS and CDR2 SASEGT. This CDR3 comprises 15 residues. Trimming took 5 bases from V and 1 from J; bases not matched to a gene: 3. CDR3 nucleotide sequence: TGTGCCAGCAGTCGAGGGACAGGGTCTGGAAACACCATATATTTT. Its translation: CASSRGTGSGNTIYF.

The rearrangement uses TRBV4-1 and TRBJ2-5; D possibly uses TRBD1 or TRBD2 (5 bases each). The V gene's germline CDR1 is MGHRA and CDR2 YSYEKL. Trimming removed 7 bases from V and 5 bases from J, with 20 bases in between. The CDR3 totals 15 residues. Here the CDR3 DNA reads TGCGCCAGCAAGAAGGGACGCACCTCTTGGGAGACCCAGTACTTC. Amino acids: CASKKGRTSWETQYF.